This TCR beta chain was sequenced during a study of PD-L1 blockade in urothelial cancer. On the study more broadly: Beginning in the mid-2010s, patients received atezolizumab, given as 1,200 mg intravenously every 3 weeks.

Some clones are missing from TCRdb's copy, which holds only in-frame ones; the method was immunoSEQ multiplex PCR. The top ten clones hold 3% to 4% of a sample with 50,000 or so clones, around 80% of them seen once. The CDR3 length is 14 residues. V was trimmed by 1 base and J by 3 bases, leaving 8 bases between them. The germline V gene encodes CDR1 LNHNV and CDR2 YYDKDF (reference sequence). Time point meaning: pretreatment peripheral blood. Here the sequenced sample was PBMCs, taken around atezolizumab (anti-PD-L1) treatment. The chain couples TRBV15 to TRBJ2-3, with a possible D match to TRBD2 (6 bases). This TCR came from a man between 65 and 85 years old with urothelial cancer. DNA of the CDR3: TGTGCCACCAGCAGAGGGGCGGGGACAGATACGCAGTATTTT. It translates to CATSRGAGTDTQYF.